What follows is one T cell receptor beta chain and its context. Deep was the level used in running the assay. Repertoires were generated with immunoSEQ multiplex PCR, while TCRdb's copy carries only in-frame clones and drops some. The sample lists about 730,000 clones, 55% to 80% occurring once. Division of CD4+ cells produced a CD45RA+ naive subset and a CD45RA-negative memory subset. This sample was taken from a study of shared clonotypes between healthy human individuals. This CDR3 has 15 residues. Unmatched junction bases numbered 6, after V lost 5 bases and J lost 1 base. Germline CDR1 MGHRA, CDR2 YSYEKL.

The V call is TRBV4-1, the J call TRBJ2-3; TRBD1 aligns across 7 bases. This sequence was found in a woman younger than 45 in good health. Material: memory CD4+ T cells sorted from blood. Described subset: CD45RA-negative fraction. CDR3 in DNA: TGCGCCAGCAGCAACCGGGACAGAGGCACAGATACGCAGTATTTT. It is translated as CASSNRDRGTDTQYF.